The sequence of this T cell receptor beta chain was determined in a study of shared clonotypes between healthy human individuals. Study-wide findings and caveats: All-four-donor shared clonotypes had higher generation probabilities than non-shared clonotypes did.

All of the donors resided in Nashville, Tennessee, and each was a Caucasian adult. Sequenced by immunoSEQ multiplex PCR; TCRdb stores in-frame clones only, minus some. The repertoire includes about 610,000 clones, 97% of them detected once, and approximately 0.057% sits in the top ten. The CDR3 has 11 residues. The germline gives CDR1 SQVTM, CDR2 ANQGSEA. Trimming cost V 4 bases and J 2 bases, with 6 bases left between them. With respect to this clone: Antigen specificity is unknown. Other nucleotide sequences from this sample produce the same CDR3.

The sequenced sample consisted of naive CD4+ T cells sorted from blood. Documented subset: CD45RA+ positively selected. The rearrangement joins TRBV29-1 to TRBJ2-7; a possible D gene is TRBD1 (5 bases). This clonotype originated in a woman in her 30s in good health. The chain's CDR3 is CSVVRAYEQYF. CDR3 coding DNA: TGCAGCGTTGTCAGGGCCTACGAGCAGTACTTC.